Given below is one T cell receptor beta chain in context. The V and J ends lost 4 bases and 5 bases, in that order; junction bases with no gene match: 6. The germline V gene has CDR1 SGHTA and CDR2 FQGTGA. The CDR3 is made up of 15 amino acids. The sample belongs to a study of OX40 agonist ivuxolimab in advanced cancers. TCRdb's copy holds only in-frame clones and misses some; the assay was immunoSEQ multiplex PCR. The data show 55,000 to 70,000 clones, with approximately 80% seen just once and about 4.7% held by the top ten. This TCR came from an adult with an advanced solid tumor such as melanoma, head and neck, liver or kidney cancer. The rearrangement uses TRBV7-3 and TRBJ2-3; TRBD2 matches 10 bases. Sample: CD4+ or CD8+ T cells sorted from blood, taken in a trial of the OX40 agonist ivuxolimab. DNA of the CDR3: TGTGCCAGCAGCTCCGGGACTAGCGACAGAGATACGCAGTATTTT. As protein: CASSSGTSDRDTQYF.